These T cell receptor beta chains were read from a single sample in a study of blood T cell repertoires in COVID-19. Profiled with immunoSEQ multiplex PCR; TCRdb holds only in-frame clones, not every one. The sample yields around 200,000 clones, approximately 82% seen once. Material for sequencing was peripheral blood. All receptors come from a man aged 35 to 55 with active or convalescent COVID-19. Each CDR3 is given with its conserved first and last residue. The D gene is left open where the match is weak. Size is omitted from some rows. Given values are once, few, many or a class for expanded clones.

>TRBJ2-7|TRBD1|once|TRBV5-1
CASSLLATGVREQYF
TGCGCCAGCAGCTTACTTGCCACAGGGGTAAGGGAGCAGTACTTC
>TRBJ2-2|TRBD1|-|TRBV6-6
CASKLQGANTGELFF
TGTGCCAGCAAGCTACAGGGGGCGAACACCGGGGAGCTGTTTTTT
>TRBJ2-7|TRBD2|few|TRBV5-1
CASSTGLGAYEQYF
TGCGCCAGCAGCACCGGACTAGGGGCCTACGAGCAGTACTTC
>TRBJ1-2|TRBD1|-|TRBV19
CASSTGTVLNYGYTF
TGTGCCAGTAGTACCGGGACAGTTCTTAACTATGGCTACACCTTC
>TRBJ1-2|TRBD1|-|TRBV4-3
CARSRQGLAGGYTF
TGCGCCCGCAGCCGACAGGGTCTGGCGGGTGGCTACACCTTC
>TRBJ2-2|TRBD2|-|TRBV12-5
CASGLVVNKRESGELFF
TGTGCTAGTGGTTTGGTAGTGAATAAGCGGGAGTCCGGGGAGCTGTTTTTT
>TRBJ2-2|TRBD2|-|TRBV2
CASMGGVAGELFF
TGTGCCAGCATGGGGGGGGTGGCCGGGGAGCTGTTTTTT
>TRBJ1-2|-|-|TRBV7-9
CASSLVDNAAYGYTF
TGTGCCAGCAGCTTGGTCGATAATGCGGCCTATGGCTACACCTTC
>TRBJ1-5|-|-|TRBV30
CAWSLQNLGQPQHF
TGTGCCTGGAGTCTACAGAATCTTGGTCAGCCCCAGCATTTT
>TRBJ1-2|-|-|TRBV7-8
CASSLSDGGFYGYTF
TGTGCCAGCAGCTTATCGGACGGGGGATTCTATGGCTACACCTTC
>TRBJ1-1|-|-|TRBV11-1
CASSFLASGIPEAFF
TGTGCCAGCAGCTTTTTGGCCTCCGGGATCCCTGAAGCTTTCTTT
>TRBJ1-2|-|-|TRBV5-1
CASGEGEGNYGYTF
TGCGCCAGCGGCGAGGGGGAGGGAAACTATGGCTACACCTTC
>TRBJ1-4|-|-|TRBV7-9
CASSLVGTGNEKLFF
TGTGCCAGCAGCTTAGTCGGGACTGGGAATGAAAAACTGTTTTTT
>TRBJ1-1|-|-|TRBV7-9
CASSIQTGNTEAFF
TGTGCCAGCAGCATACAAACAGGGAACACTGAAGCTTTCTTT
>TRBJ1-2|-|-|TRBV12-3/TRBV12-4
CASSLGTVIGYTF
TGTGCCAGCAGTTTAGGGACAGTTATAGGCTACACCTTC